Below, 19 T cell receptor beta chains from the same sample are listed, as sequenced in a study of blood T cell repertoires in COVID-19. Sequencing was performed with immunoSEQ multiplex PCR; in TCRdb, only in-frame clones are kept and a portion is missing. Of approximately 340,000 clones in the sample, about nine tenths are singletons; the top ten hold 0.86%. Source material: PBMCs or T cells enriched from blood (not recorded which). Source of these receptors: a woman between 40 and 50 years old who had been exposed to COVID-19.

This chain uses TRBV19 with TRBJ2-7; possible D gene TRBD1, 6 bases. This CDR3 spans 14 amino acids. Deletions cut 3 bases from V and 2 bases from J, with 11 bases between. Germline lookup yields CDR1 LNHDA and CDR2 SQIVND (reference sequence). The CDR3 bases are TGTGCCAGTAGTATCCGGGACACTACCTACGAGCAGTACTTC. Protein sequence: CASSIRDTTYEQYF.

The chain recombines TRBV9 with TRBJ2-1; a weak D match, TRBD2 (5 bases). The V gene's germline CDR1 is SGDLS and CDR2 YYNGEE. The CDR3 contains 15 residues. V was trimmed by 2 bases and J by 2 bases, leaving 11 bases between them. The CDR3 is CASSVFGVPYNEQFF. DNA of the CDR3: TGTGCCAGCAGCGTCTTCGGGGTTCCCTACAATGAGCAGTTCTTC.

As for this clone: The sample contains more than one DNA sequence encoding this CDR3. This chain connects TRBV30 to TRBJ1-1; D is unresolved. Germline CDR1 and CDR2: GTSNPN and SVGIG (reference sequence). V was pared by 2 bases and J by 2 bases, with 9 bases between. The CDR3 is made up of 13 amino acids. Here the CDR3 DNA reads TGTGCCTGGAGTCGGCAGGCCAACACTGAAGCTTTCTTT. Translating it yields CAWSRQANTEAFF.

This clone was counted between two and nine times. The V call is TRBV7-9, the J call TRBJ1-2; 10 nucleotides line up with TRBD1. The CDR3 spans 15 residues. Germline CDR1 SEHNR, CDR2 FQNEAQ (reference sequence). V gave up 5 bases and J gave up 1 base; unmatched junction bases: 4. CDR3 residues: CASSKDRGLNYGYTF. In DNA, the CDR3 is TGTGCCAGCAGCAAAGACAGGGGGCTTAACTATGGCTACACCTTC.

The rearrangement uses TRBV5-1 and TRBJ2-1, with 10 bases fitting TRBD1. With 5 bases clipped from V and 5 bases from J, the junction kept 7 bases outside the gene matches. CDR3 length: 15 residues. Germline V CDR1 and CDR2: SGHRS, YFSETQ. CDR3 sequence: CASRKGTGEHNEQFF. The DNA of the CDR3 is TGCGCCAGCAGAAAGGGGACAGGGGAGCACAATGAGCAGTTCTTC.

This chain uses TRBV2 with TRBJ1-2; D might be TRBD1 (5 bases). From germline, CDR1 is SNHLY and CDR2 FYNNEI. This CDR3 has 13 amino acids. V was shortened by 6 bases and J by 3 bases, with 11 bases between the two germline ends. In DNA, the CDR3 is TGTGCCAGCAGCGGGGGATTTGACTATGGCTACACCTTC. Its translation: CASSGGFDYGYTF. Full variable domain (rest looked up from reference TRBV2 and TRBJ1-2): EPEVTQTPSHQVTQMGQEVILRCVPISNHLYFYWYRQILGQKVEFLVSFYNNEISEKSEIFDDQFSVERPDGSNFTLKIRSTKLEDSAMYFCASSGGFDYGYTFGSGTRLTVV.

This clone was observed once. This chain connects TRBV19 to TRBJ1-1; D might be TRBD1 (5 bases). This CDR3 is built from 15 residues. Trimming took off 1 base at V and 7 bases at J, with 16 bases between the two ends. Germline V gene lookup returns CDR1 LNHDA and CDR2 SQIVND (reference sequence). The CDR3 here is CASSIGIGRVNEAFF. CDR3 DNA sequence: TGTGCCAGTAGTATAGGGATCGGCAGGGTAAATGAAGCTTTCTTT. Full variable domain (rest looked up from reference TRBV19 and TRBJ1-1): DGGITQSPKYLFRKEGQNVTLSCEQNLNHDAMYWYRQDPGQGLRLIYYSQIVNDFQKGDIAEGYSVSREKKESFPLTVTSAQKNPTAFYLCASSIGIGRVNEAFFGQGTRLTVV.

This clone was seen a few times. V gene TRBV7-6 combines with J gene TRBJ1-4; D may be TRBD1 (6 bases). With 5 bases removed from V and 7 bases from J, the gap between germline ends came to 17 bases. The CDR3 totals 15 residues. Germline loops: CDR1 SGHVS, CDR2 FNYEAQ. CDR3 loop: CASSEAGARGEKLFF. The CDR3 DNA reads TGTGCCAGCAGCGAAGCAGGGGCCCGGGGTGAAAAACTGTTTTTT.

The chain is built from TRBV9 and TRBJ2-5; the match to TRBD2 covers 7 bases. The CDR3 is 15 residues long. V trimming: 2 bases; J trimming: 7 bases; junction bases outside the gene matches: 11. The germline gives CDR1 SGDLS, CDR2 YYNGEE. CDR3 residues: CASSVVSGGSGTQYF. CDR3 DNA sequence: TGTGCCAGCAGCGTGGTCTCTGGCGGGAGCGGGACCCAGTACTTC.

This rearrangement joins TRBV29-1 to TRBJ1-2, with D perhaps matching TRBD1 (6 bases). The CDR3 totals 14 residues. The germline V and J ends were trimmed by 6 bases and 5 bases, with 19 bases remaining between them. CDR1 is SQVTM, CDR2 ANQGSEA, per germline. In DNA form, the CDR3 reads TGCAGCGTCATGGCTGGGGGTACAGGGTATGGCTACACCTTC. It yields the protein CSVMAGGTGYGYTF.

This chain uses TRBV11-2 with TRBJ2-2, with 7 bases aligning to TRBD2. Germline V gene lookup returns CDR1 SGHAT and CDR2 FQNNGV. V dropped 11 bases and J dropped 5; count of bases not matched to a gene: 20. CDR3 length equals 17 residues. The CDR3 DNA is TGTGCCGCCCGAGACTTCCGGGGTTCGGGACTAACCGGGGAGCTGTTTTTT. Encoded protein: CAARDFRGSGLTGELFF.

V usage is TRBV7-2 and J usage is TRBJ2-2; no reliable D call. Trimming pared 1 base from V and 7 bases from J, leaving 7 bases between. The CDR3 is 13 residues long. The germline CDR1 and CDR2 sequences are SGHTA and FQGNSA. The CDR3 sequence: CASSLGGNGELFF. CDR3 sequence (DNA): TGTGCCAGCAGCTTAGGAGGAAACGGGGAGCTGTTTTTT.

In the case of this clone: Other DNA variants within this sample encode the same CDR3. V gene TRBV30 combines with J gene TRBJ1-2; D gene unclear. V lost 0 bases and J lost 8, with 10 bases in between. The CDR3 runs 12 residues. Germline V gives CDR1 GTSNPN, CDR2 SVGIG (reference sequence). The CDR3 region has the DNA TGTGCCTGGAGTGTTTCGGGATACGGCTACACCTTC. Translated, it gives CAWSVSGYGYTF.

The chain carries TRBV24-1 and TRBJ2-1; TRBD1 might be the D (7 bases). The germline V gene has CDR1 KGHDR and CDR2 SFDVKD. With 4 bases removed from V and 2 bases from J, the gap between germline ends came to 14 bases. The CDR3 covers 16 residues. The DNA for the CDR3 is TGTGCCACCAGTGACTACGACAGGGAGGCCTACAATGAGCAGTTCTTC. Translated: CATSDYDREAYNEQFF.

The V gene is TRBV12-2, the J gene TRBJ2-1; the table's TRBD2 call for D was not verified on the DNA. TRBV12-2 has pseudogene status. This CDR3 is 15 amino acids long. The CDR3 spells CASRLEALVADEQFF. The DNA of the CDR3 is TGTGCAAGTCGCTTAGAGGCGCTGGTGGCGGATGAGCAGTTCTTC.

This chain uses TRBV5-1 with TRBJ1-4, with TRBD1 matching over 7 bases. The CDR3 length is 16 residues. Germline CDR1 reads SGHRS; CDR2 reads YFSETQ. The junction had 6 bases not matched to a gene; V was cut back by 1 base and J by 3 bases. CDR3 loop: CASSLPSGTANEKLFF. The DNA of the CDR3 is TGCGCCAGCAGCTTGCCCTCCGGGACAGCTAATGAAAAACTGTTTTTT.

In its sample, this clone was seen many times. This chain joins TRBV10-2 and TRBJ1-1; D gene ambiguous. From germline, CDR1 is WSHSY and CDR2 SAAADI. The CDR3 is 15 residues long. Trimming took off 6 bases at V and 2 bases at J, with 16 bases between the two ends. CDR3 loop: CASRSPKLYNTEAFF. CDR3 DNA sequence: TGCGCCAGCAGGAGCCCAAAACTGTATAACACTGAAGCTTTCTTT.

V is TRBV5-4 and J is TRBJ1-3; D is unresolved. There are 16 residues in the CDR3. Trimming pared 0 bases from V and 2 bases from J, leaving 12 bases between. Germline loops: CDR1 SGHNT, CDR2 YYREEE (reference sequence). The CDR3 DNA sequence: TGTGCCAGCAGCTTGGGGCGGTTTACTACTGGAAACACCATATATTTT. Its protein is CASSLGRFTTGNTIYF. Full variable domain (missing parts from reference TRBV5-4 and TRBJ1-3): ETGVTQSPTHLIKTRGQQVTLRCSSQSGHNTVSWYQQALGQGPQFIFQYYREEENGRGNFPPRFSGLQFPNYSSELNVNALELDDSALYLCASSLGRFTTGNTIYFGEGSWLTVV.

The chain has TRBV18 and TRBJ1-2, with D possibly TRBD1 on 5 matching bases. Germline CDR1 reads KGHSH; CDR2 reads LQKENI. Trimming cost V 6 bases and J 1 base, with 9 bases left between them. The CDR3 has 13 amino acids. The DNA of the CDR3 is TGTGCCAGCTCGGCGGGACTTAACTATGGCTACACCTTC. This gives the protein CASSAGLNYGYTF.